This passage covers 12 T cell receptor beta chains from one sample sequenced in a study of T cell responses to AZD1222 COVID-19 vaccine. Data came from immunoSEQ multiplex PCR; TCRdb stores just in-frame clones and leaves some out. The sample has around 72,000 clones, 75% to 85% seen once. The sample in question was peripheral blood, obtained on day 0 of AZD1222 vaccination. The receptor set was obtained from an adult in good health.

V is TRBV15 and J is TRBJ2-7; D remains unclear. The germline gives CDR1 LNHNV, CDR2 YYDKDF (reference sequence). The CDR3 is 13 amino acids. V lost 1 base and J 6 bases, leaving 10 bases between the germline ends. The CDR3 bases are TGTGCCACCAGCAGAGTCCGGACGGCCGAGCAGTACTTC. Translation: CATSRVRTAEQYF. The full variable domain, with the rest looked up from reference TRBV15 and TRBJ2-7, is DAMVIQNPRYQVTQFGKPVTLSCSQTLNHNVMYWYQQKSSQAPKLLFHYYDKDFNNEADTPDNFQSRRPNTSFCFLDIRSPGLGDTAMYLCATSRVRTAEQYFGPGTRLTVT.

The chain joins TRBV24-1 to TRBJ2-1; TRBD1 is a possible D gene (5 bases). The CDR3 spans 13 residues. CDR1 is KGHDR and CDR2 is SFDVKD in the germline V gene. Between the trimmed V and J ends, which lost 7 bases and 8 bases, there was a span of 14 bases. The CDR3 protein is CATSAPQGYEQFF. CDR3 DNA sequence: TGTGCCACCAGCGCACCCCAGGGCTATGAGCAGTTCTTC.

This chain connects TRBV7-8 to TRBJ2-7, with 12 positions matching TRBD1. Losses at the gene ends were 5 bases for V and 7 bases for J; bases not matched to a gene: 9. Germline assignment: CDR1 SGHVS and CDR2 FQNEAQ. This CDR3 is built from 15 residues. In DNA, the CDR3 is TGTGCCAGCAGCAAACAGGGACAGGGGGCGAGTGAGCAGTACTTC. This encodes CASSKQGQGASEQYF.

The chain uses TRBV18 and TRBJ1-1, with D possibly being TRBD1 (5 bases). CDR3 size: 14 residues. V was pared by 2 bases and J by 2 bases, with 9 bases between. The germline V gene encodes CDR1 KGHSH and CDR2 LQKENI. Here the CDR3 reads CASSPVRGNTEAFF. CDR3 in DNA: TGTGCCAGCTCACCAGTAAGGGGAAACACTGAAGCTTTCTTT.

V gene TRBV11-3 combines with J gene TRBJ1-1; D gene unclear. Germline CDR1 reads SGHNT; CDR2 reads YENEEA. The V and J ends lost 0 bases and 6 bases respectively, with 11 bases between them. The CDR3 runs 14 residues. CDR3 amino acids: CASSLEASQAEAFF. The CDR3 nucleotides are TGTGCCAGCAGCTTAGAGGCCAGTCAGGCTGAAGCTTTCTTT. The full variable domain, with the rest looked up from reference TRBV11-3 and TRBJ1-1, is EAGVVQSPRYKIIEKKQPVAFWCNPISGHNTLYWYLQNLGQGPELLIRYENEEAVDDSQLPKDRFSAERLKGVDSTLKIQPAELGDSAVYLCASSLEASQAEAFFGQGTRLTVV.

This chain links TRBV2 with TRBJ1-2, with D unclear. The CDR3 sequence is 12 residues long. Germline V CDR1 and CDR2: SNHLY, FYNNEI. Trimming stripped 5 bases from V and 2 bases from J, with 6 bases between. The CDR3 reads CASSRVNYGYTF. The CDR3 DNA reads TGTGCCAGCAGTCGGGTAAACTATGGCTACACCTTC.

The V and J genes are TRBV5-1 and TRBJ2-3, with 7 bases matching TRBD2. CDR1 and CDR2 (germline): SGHRS, YFSETQ. This CDR3 has 15 residues. The V gene end was trimmed by 3 bases and the J gene end by 0 bases; junction bases not matched to a gene: 4. Here the CDR3 reads CASSSSRGSTDTQYF. In nucleotides, the CDR3 is TGCGCCAGCAGCTCCTCGCGGGGGAGCACAGATACGCAGTATTTT.

V usage is TRBV19 and J usage is TRBJ1-6; TRBD1 agrees at 7 bases. Germline V gene lookup returns CDR1 LNHDA and CDR2 SQIVND (reference sequence). This CDR3 region has 13 residues. The J segment lost 11 bases and the V segment lost 5 bases, leaving 6 bases of the junction unmatched. The DNA for the CDR3 is TGTGCCAGTAGTGAGGGGGCCGGGACACCCCTCCACTTT. Protein: CASSEGAGTPLHF.

This sequence joins TRBV27 and TRBJ2-5; 8 positions match TRBD1. Losses at the gene ends were 8 bases for V and 5 bases for J; bases not matched to a gene: 7. CDR1 and CDR2 (germline): MNHEY, SMNVEV (reference sequence). This CDR3 is built from 13 residues. In nucleotides, the CDR3 is TGTGCCAGCGGGGACAGGCTGTGGGAGACCCAGTACTTC. Protein: CASGDRLWETQYF.

V usage is TRBV4-1 and J usage is TRBJ2-2; a possible D gene is TRBD2 (7 bases). V lost 4 bases and J 3 bases, leaving 18 bases between the germline ends. Germline V gives CDR1 MGHRA, CDR2 YSYEKL. The CDR3 has 17 residues. CDR3 bases: TGCGCCAGCAGCCCGTCTAGGGGGGGGGCGTACACCGGGGAGCTGTTTTTT. It encodes CASSPSRGGAYTGELFF.

The rearrangement uses TRBV6-5 and TRBJ1-3; TRBD1 aligns across 7 bases. Germline values: CDR1 MNHEY, CDR2 SVGAGI. CDR3 length: 14 amino acids. The junction had 5 bases not matched to a gene; V was cut back by 5 bases and J by 4 bases. CDR3 region: CASSPTGVGNTIYF. As DNA, the CDR3 is TGTGCCAGCAGTCCCACAGGGGTCGGAAACACCATATATTTT.

The chain recombines TRBV7-2 with TRBJ2-7; D unresolved. CDR1 and CDR2 from the germline V gene are SGHTA and FQGNSA. Trimming took 0 bases from V and 1 from J, leaving 7 bases between them. This CDR3 comprises 14 residues. Here the CDR3 DNA reads TGTGCCAGCAGCTTAGCGATACAGTCCTACGAGCAGTACTTC. Its translation: CASSLAIQSYEQYF. The full variable domain, in which reference TRBV7-2 and TRBJ2-7 provide the parts outside the CDR3, is GAGVSQSPSNKVTEKGKDVELRCDPISGHTALYWYRQSLGQGLEFLIYFQGNSAPDKSGLPSDRFSAERTGGSVSTLTIQRTQQEDSAVYLCASSLAIQSYEQYFGPGTRLTVT.